These 18 T cell receptor beta chains share one sample of origin, sequenced in a study of blood T cell repertoires in COVID-19. Generated by immunoSEQ multiplex PCR, the TCRdb table keeps only in-frame clones and is missing some. This table has fewer than 300,000 clones, about nine tenths appearing once. The sequencing sample was made of PBMCs or T cells enriched from blood (not recorded which). Source of these receptors: a woman in her forties with acute COVID-19.

V and J are TRBV7-2 and TRBJ2-2; 8 nucleotides agree with TRBD1. The CDR3 has 14 amino acids. Germline assignment: CDR1 SGHTA and CDR2 FQGNSA. V was clipped by 4 bases and J by 9 bases; unmatched bases: 7. The CDR3 nucleotides are TGTGCCAGCAGCTCCGACAGGGGCGTCAGGGAGCTGTTTTTT. Translated, it gives CASSSDRGVRELFF.

This rearrangement joins TRBV13 to TRBJ2-3, with TRBD1 matching 9 bases. The CDR3 totals 16 residues. V lost 1 base to trimming and J lost 6 bases; unmatched junction nucleotides: 8. Germline lookup yields CDR1 PRHDT and CDR2 FYEKMQ (reference sequence). The DNA of the CDR3 is TGTGCCAGCAGCTTAGCCGGACAGGGGTTGATGGATACGCAGTATTTT. Protein sequence: CASSLAGQGLMDTQYF.

Here the CDR3 DNA reads TGTGCCAGCAGGCAGGGGCTTGAAGCTTTCTTT. Residues: CASRQGLEAFF. The chain couples TRBV6-5 to TRBJ1-1, with TRBD1 as a possible D gene (6 bases). Per germline, CDR1 MNHEY and CDR2 SVGAGI. The CDR3 length is 11 residues. Trimming took 6 bases from V and 7 from J, leaving 9 bases between them.

V and J are TRBV7-9 and TRBJ2-2, with TRBD2 matching over 7 bases. The ends lost 4 bases at V and 6 bases at J; junction bases unmatched: 5. CDR3 size: 14 residues. Germline CDR1 and CDR2: SEHNR and FQNEAQ (reference sequence). The CDR3 DNA follows: TGTGCCAGCAGCTCCCCACTAGCGCCCGGGGAGCTGTTTTTT. Its translation is CASSSPLAPGELFF.

This sequence joins TRBV6-2 or TRBV6-3 and TRBJ1-1; D gene ambiguous. The CDR3 extends over 14 amino acids. Trimming removed 4 bases at V and 0 bases at J, with 9 bases between. CDR1 MNHEY and CDR2 SVGEGT come from the germline V gene. The CDR3 sequence: CASSSQLMNTEAFF. The CDR3 DNA sequence: TGTGCCAGCAGTTCACAGCTTATGAACACTGAAGCTTTCTTT.

This clone is a singleton in its sample. The J gene is TRBJ1-1, the V gene TRBV19, with D maybe TRBD1 (6 bases). The V end was cut by 5 bases, the J end by 0 bases, with 10 bases between. The CDR3 is 14 residues long. Germline V CDR1 and CDR2: LNHDA, SQIVND (reference sequence). As DNA, the CDR3 is TGTGCCAGTAGTTTTGACAGGCTGAACACTGAAGCTTTCTTT. Its protein product is CASSFDRLNTEAFF.

The chain uses TRBV11-2 and TRBJ2-2, with D maybe TRBD2 (5 bases). The CDR3 has 14 amino acids. The V gene lost 6 bases and the J gene lost 4 bases, with 12 bases spanning the gap. Germline CDR1 and CDR2: SGHAT and FQNNGV. CDR3: CASRSRRGTGELFF. CDR3 DNA sequence: TGTGCCAGCAGATCTAGACGGGGCACCGGGGAGCTGTTTTTT.

V gene TRBV25-1 combines with J gene TRBJ1-1; D possibly corresponds to TRBD1 (6 bases). Germline V gene data show CDR1 as MGHDK and CDR2 as SYGVNS. This CDR3 comprises 15 residues. V was trimmed by 3 bases and J by 1 base, leaving 12 bases between them. This chain's CDR3 is CASSDNRVGNTEAFF. Here the CDR3 DNA reads TGTGCCAGCAGTGACAACAGGGTCGGGAACACTGAAGCTTTCTTT.

The chain joins TRBV9 to TRBJ2-2; 8 nucleotides match TRBD2. The CDR3 extends over 17 amino acids. Germline-derived CDR1 and CDR2 are SGDLS and YYNGEE. Germline trimming cut 0 bases from V and 4 bases from J; bases unmatched to any gene: 8. The CDR3 sequence: CASSVAAGGAATGELFF. Written as DNA, the CDR3 is TGTGCCAGCAGCGTAGCTGCCGGGGGGGCCGCCACCGGGGAGCTGTTTTTT.

V and J are TRBV29-1 and TRBJ2-7; 9 nucleotides agree with TRBD2. This CDR3 is built from 14 residues. Germline assignment: CDR1 SQVTM and CDR2 ANQGSEA. With 1 base clipped from V and 7 bases from J, the junction kept 8 bases outside the gene matches. CDR3 loop: CSVEGAGGPEEQYF. The CDR3 nucleotides read TGCAGCGTTGAAGGGGCGGGAGGGCCGGAGGAGCAGTACTTC.

The rearrangement links TRBV7-9 to TRBJ1-2, with 8 positions matching TRBD1. V gave up 5 bases and J gave up 8 bases; unmatched junction bases: 10. Germline CDR1 SEHNR, CDR2 FQNEAQ (reference sequence). The CDR3 covers 14 residues. The CDR3 spells CASSLLQGALGYTF. The CDR3 region has the DNA TGTGCCAGCAGCCTACTCCAGGGGGCCTTGGGCTACACCTTC. The full variable domain, completed using reference TRBV7-9 and TRBJ1-2, is DTGVSQNPRHKITKRGQNVTFRCDPISEHNRLYWYRQTLGQGPEFLTYFQNEAQLEKSRLLSDRFSAERPKGSFSTLEIQRTEQGDSAMYLCASSLLQGALGYTFGSGTRLTVV.

V usage is TRBV7-3 and J usage is TRBJ2-7, with 8 nucleotides matching TRBD1. This CDR3 contains 13 residues. The V gene end was trimmed by 5 bases and the J gene end by 3 bases; junction bases not matched to a gene: 3. Germline assignment: CDR1 SGHTA and CDR2 FQGTGA. CDR3 DNA sequence: TGTGCCAGCAGCCCCGGACAGGGCTACGAGCAGTACTTC. Residues: CASSPGQGYEQYF.

This chain connects TRBV9 to TRBJ2-7; the D is unclear. V shed 0 bases and J shed 0 bases, with 7 bases lying between them. CDR1 is SGDLS, CDR2 YYNGEE, per germline. The length of the CDR3 is 14 residues. CDR3 amino acids: CASSVGPISYEQYF. The CDR3 region has the DNA TGTGCCAGCAGCGTAGGCCCTATCTCCTACGAGCAGTACTTC.

The V and J genes are TRBV6-1 and TRBJ2-2, with TRBD2 matching 7 bases. CDR1 is MNHNS and CDR2 is SASEGT in the germline V gene. The trim removed 3 bases at V and 0 bases at J, leaving 4 bases unmatched. The CDR3 has 16 residues. The DNA of the CDR3 is TGTGCCAGCAGTGATTCCGGGAGGTCGAACACCGGGGAGCTGTTTTTT. It yields the protein CASSDSGRSNTGELFF.

The rearrangement uses TRBV3-1 (or the pseudogene TRBV3-2) and TRBJ1-1; unclear D gene. V gave up 3 bases and J gave up 4 bases, with 9 bases separating them. This CDR3 has 13 residues. Germline V CDR1 and CDR2: LGHDT, YNNKEL (reference sequence). CDR3 residues: CASSHDRGTEAFF. The CDR3 nucleotides read TGTGCCAGCAGCCACGATCGGGGCACTGAAGCTTTCTTT.

The chain joins TRBV4-2 to TRBJ1-6, with 10 positions matching TRBD1. This CDR3 has 21 amino acids. CDR1 and CDR2 (germline): LGHNA, YNFKEQ. Unmatched junction bases numbered 15, after V lost 4 bases and J lost 0 bases. CDR3 sequence: CASSPLDGQGGPSSYNSPLHF. The CDR3 nucleotides are TGTGCCAGCAGCCCCTTAGACGGACAGGGGGGACCGAGCTCCTATAATTCACCCCTCCACTTT.

The chain is built from TRBV6-5 and TRBJ2-7; perhaps TRBD2 as D (5 bases). This CDR3 is built from 16 residues. CDR1 is MNHEY, CDR2 SVGAGI, per germline. Trimming cost V 2 bases and J 0 bases, with 14 bases left between them. CDR3 sequence reads: CASSYGSQPASYEQYF. CDR3 nucleotide sequence: TGTGCCAGCAGTTACGGGAGCCAACCGGCCTCCTACGAGCAGTACTTC.

The chain uses TRBV12-3 or TRBV12-4 and TRBJ1-5; D call uncertain. Trimming pared 7 bases from V and 6 bases from J, leaving 10 bases between. The CDR3 totals 12 residues. The CDR3: CASTLRGQPQHF. The CDR3 DNA is TGTGCCAGCACCCTAAGAGGTCAGCCCCAGCATTTT.